Below, 24 T cell receptor beta chains from the same sample are listed, as sequenced in a study of control samples from healthy donors and cancer patients. Assay: immunoSEQ multiplex PCR; the TCRdb copy retains only in-frame clones and omits some. In the table there are 90,000 to 150,000 clones, approximately 89% of which are singletons. The sample consisted of blood. The receptors were gathered from a woman younger than 30 in good health.

The CDR3 loop is CASSPQRSGLVGWDTEAFF. CDR3 in DNA: TGTGCCAGCTCACCTCAGCGTTCAGGGTTAGTAGGATGGGACACTGAAGCTTTCTTT. The genes are TRBV18 and TRBJ1-1, with D maybe TRBD1 (5 bases). The V gene lost 3 bases and the J gene lost 3 bases, with 26 bases spanning the gap. CDR3 size: 19 residues. Per the germline V gene, CDR1 is KGHSH and CDR2 is LQKENI.

This chain connects TRBV2 to TRBJ2-7; 8 bases match TRBD1. Losses at the gene ends were 7 bases for V and 3 bases for J; bases not matched to a gene: 8. CDR3 length equals 14 residues. CDR1 is SNHLY, CDR2 FYNNEI, per germline. CDR3 DNA sequence: TGTGCCAGCACCGACAGGGGCCAAAGCTACGAGCAGTACTTC. This sequence encodes CASTDRGQSYEQYF.

Only a few counts were recorded for this clone. The V call is TRBV14, the J call TRBJ2-7; the D gene is possibly TRBD2 (5 bases). Germline V gene sequence: CDR1 SGHDN, CDR2 FVKESK. This CDR3 region has 16 residues. Trimming pared 2 bases from V and 4 bases from J, leaving 18 bases between. CDR3 in DNA: TGTGCCAGCAGCCAAATTGGAGCGGATCTAATTTACGAGCAGTACTTC. It yields the protein CASSQIGADLIYEQYF.

The V gene is TRBV11-2, the J gene TRBJ2-7; 14 bases are a match to TRBD2. The V gene end was trimmed by 0 bases and the J gene end by 4 bases; junction bases not matched to a gene: 11. Germline lookup yields CDR1 SGHAT and CDR2 FQNNGV. This CDR3 region has 19 residues. The CDR3, as DNA: TGTGCCAGCAGCTTAGATCCCAAAGGGACTAGCGGGAGTGAGTACGAGCAGTACTTC. Its protein is CASSLDPKGTSGSEYEQYF.

The V and J genes are TRBV7-2 and TRBJ2-3; the match to TRBD2 covers 10 bases. The V and J ends lost 5 bases and 2 bases, in that order; junction bases with no gene match: 7. Germline loops: CDR1 SGHTA, CDR2 FQGNSA. The CDR3 loop spans 16 amino acids. The CDR3 sequence is CASSLQAGGPTDTQYF. The CDR3, as DNA: TGTGCCAGCAGCCTCCAAGCGGGGGGGCCCACAGATACGCAGTATTTT.

The rearrangement joins TRBV7-2 to TRBJ2-5; no definite D call. CDR3 length: 11 amino acids. Between the trimmed V and J ends, which lost 4 bases and 7 bases, there was a span of 7 bases. Per germline, CDR1 SGHTA and CDR2 FQGNSA. The CDR3 sequence: CASSSDLTQYF. The CDR3 DNA reads TGTGCCAGCAGCTCTGATCTGACCCAGTACTTC.

This clone occurred once. The chain uses TRBV3-1 (or the pseudogene TRBV3-2) and TRBJ2-5, with 13 bases fitting TRBD2. The CDR3 contains 16 residues. V trimming: 4 bases; J trimming: 2 bases; junction bases outside the gene matches: 4. Germline V gives CDR1 LGHDT, CDR2 YNNKEL (reference sequence). CDR3 bases: TGTGCCAGCAGCCGTCCGGGACTAGCGGGACAAGAGACCCAGTACTTC. It yields the protein CASSRPGLAGQETQYF.

With regard to this clone: No DNA is shown, since the ends of the CDR3 on it are uncertain; the CDR3 is the one TCRdb lists. The chain couples TRBV9 to TRBJ2-3. The CDR3 numbers 14 amino acids, ends counted. Germline V gene data show CDR1 as SGDLS and CDR2 as YYNGEE. CDR3 loop: CASSVGPGTDTQYF.

V usage is TRBV19 and J usage is TRBJ1-2; D not resolved. This CDR3 has 12 amino acids. The ends were cut back, 5 bases at V and 4 bases at J, with 8 bases in the middle. CDR1 is LNHDA, CDR2 SQIVND, per germline (reference sequence). CDR3 sequence: CASSFQTYGYTF. The CDR3 DNA follows: TGTGCCAGTAGTTTCCAAACCTATGGCTACACCTTC.

This rearrangement joins TRBV9 to TRBJ2-7; 12 bases agree with TRBD2. This CDR3 has 14 amino acids. The germline gives CDR1 SGDLS, CDR2 YYNGEE. After removal of 3 bases from V and 5 bases from J, the junction contained 3 bases not matched to a gene. The CDR3 reads CASSGGLAGNEQYF. For the CDR3, the DNA is TGTGCCAGCAGCGGCGGACTAGCGGGAAACGAGCAGTACTTC. The full variable domain, with the rest looked up from reference TRBV9 and TRBJ2-7, is DSGVTQTPKHLITATGQRVTLRCSPRSGDLSVYWYQQSLDQGLQFLIQYYNGEERAKGNILERFSAQQFPDLHSELNLSSLELGDSALYFCASSGGLAGNEQYFGPGTRLTVT.

The chain recombines TRBV19 with TRBJ2-3; D tentatively fits TRBD1 or TRBD2 (6 bases each). Deletions cut 1 base from V and 4 bases from J, with 12 bases between. Germline V gives CDR1 LNHDA, CDR2 SQIVND (reference sequence). The CDR3 runs 15 residues. The CDR3 DNA follows: TGTGCCAGTAGTATAGTCTTGGGGGGCGCAGATACGCAGTATTTT. Translation: CASSIVLGGADTQYF.

This clone has only one observation. The chain links TRBV7-8 to TRBJ1-2; 10 bases line up with TRBD1. CDR1 and CDR2 from the germline V gene are SGHVS and FQNEAQ. The CDR3 is 16 amino acids. Losses at the gene ends were 4 bases for V and 8 bases for J; bases not matched to a gene: 13. The CDR3 nucleotides read TGTGCCAGCAGCTCCTCCGGGACAGGGGTAGTTCTGGGCTACACCTTC. Its protein product is CASSSSGTGVVLGYTF.

J is TRBJ2-3 and V is TRBV24-1, with a possible D match to TRBD2 (6 bases). This CDR3 has 16 amino acids. V was pared by 2 bases and J by 3 bases, with 14 bases between. The germline V gene encodes CDR1 KGHDR and CDR2 SFDVKD. CDR3 in amino acids: CATSDSTSMGTDTQYF. The CDR3 bases are TGTGCCACCAGTGATTCGACTAGTATGGGAACAGATACGCAGTATTTT.

The rearrangement joins TRBV3-1 (or the pseudogene TRBV3-2) to TRBJ2-1; 7 bases align to TRBD2. CDR1 is LGHDT, CDR2 YNNKEL, per germline (reference sequence). After removal of 4 bases from V and 6 bases from J, the junction contained 18 bases not matched to a gene. This CDR3 has 18 residues. CDR3 region: CASSPPPSASGEGNEQFF. The CDR3, as DNA: TGTGCCAGCAGCCCCCCTCCCTCCGCTAGCGGAGAAGGCAATGAGCAGTTCTTC.

The chain couples TRBV28 to TRBJ2-3; D ambiguous. Germline CDR1 MDHEN, CDR2 SYDVKM. This CDR3 is built from 13 residues. Trimming removed 8 bases from V and 0 bases from J, with 9 bases in between. The CDR3 spells CASAPWSTDTQYF. CDR3 in DNA: TGTGCCAGCGCTCCTTGGAGCACAGATACGCAGTATTTT. The whole variable domain, filled in from reference TRBV28 and TRBJ2-3, reads DVKVTQSSRYLVKRTGEKVFLECVQDMDHENMFWYRQDPGLGLRLIYFSYDVKMKEKGDIPEGYSVSREKKERFSLILESASTNQTSMYLCASAPWSTDTQYFGPGTRLTVL.

V and J are TRBV7-2 and TRBJ1-3, with D unclear. V lost 1 base, J lost 8 bases, and 12 bases lay in between. The germline V gene has CDR1 SGHTA and CDR2 FQGNSA. The CDR3 consists of 14 residues. Here the CDR3 reads CASSLDRGIHTIYF. CDR3 in DNA: TGTGCCAGCAGCTTAGATAGAGGGATCCACACCATATATTTT.

The chain employs TRBV4-3 and TRBJ2-3; no reliable D call. Between the trimmed V and J ends, which lost 1 base and 1 base, there was a span of 6 bases. Germline V gene sequence: CDR1 LGHNA, CDR2 YSLEER. This CDR3 region has 14 residues. In DNA form, the CDR3 reads TGCGCCAGCAGCCAAGGTTCGGGCACAGATACGCAGTATTTT. It yields the protein CASSQGSGTDTQYF.

The chain has TRBV5-1 and TRBJ2-7; the match to TRBD1 covers 7 bases. Germline V gene sequence: CDR1 SGHRS, CDR2 YFSETQ. The CDR3 loop spans 14 amino acids. Trimming took 7 bases from V and 0 from J; bases not matched to a gene: 7. The DNA of the CDR3 is TGCGCCAGCCGCCCCCGGGACAGCTCCTACGAGCAGTACTTC. Translated, it gives CASRPRDSSYEQYF.

This rearrangement joins TRBV28 to TRBJ2-1; TRBD2 is a possible D gene (6 bases). The CDR3 totals 13 residues. Per the germline V gene, CDR1 is MDHEN and CDR2 is SYDVKM. Deletions cut 3 bases from V and 5 bases from J, with 8 bases between. The CDR3: CASSFWEDNEQFF. The DNA of the CDR3 is TGTGCCAGCAGTTTTTGGGAGGACAATGAGCAGTTCTTC. Drawing the rest from reference TRBV28 and TRBJ2-1, the complete variable domain is DVKVTQSSRYLVKRTGEKVFLECVQDMDHENMFWYRQDPGLGLRLIYFSYDVKMKEKGDIPEGYSVSREKKERFSLILESASTNQTSMYLCASSFWEDNEQFFGPGTRLTVL.

The chain is built from TRBV12-3 or TRBV12-4 and TRBJ2-5; D gene uncertain. The CDR3 loop spans 11 amino acids. The V gene lost 6 bases and the J gene lost 5 bases, with 7 bases spanning the gap. CDR3 region: CASSDLETQYF. As DNA, the CDR3 is TGTGCCAGCAGCGACTTGGAGACCCAGTACTTC.

The chain uses TRBV29-1 and TRBJ2-3; TRBD2 matches 16 bases. Trimming at V came to 0 bases and at J to 6 bases, leaving 6 bases not matched to a gene. The CDR3 runs to 17 residues. Germline CDR1 reads SQVTM; CDR2 reads ANQGSEA. The CDR3 protein is CSVEDQGTSGGVDTQYF. The CDR3 nucleotides are TGCAGCGTTGAAGATCAGGGGACTAGCGGGGGGGTTGATACGCAGTATTTT.

The J gene is TRBJ1-1, the V gene TRBV28; no clear D. This CDR3 region has 14 residues. Trimming removed 2 bases from V and 5 bases from J, with 12 bases in between. Germline lookup yields CDR1 MDHEN and CDR2 SYDVKM. This CDR3 is CASSLMQALTEAFF. CDR3 sequence (DNA): TGTGCCAGCAGTTTAATGCAGGCCTTAACTGAAGCTTTCTTT.

The table lists this clone with a few counts. V usage is TRBV5-6 and J usage is TRBJ1-5; the match to TRBD1 covers 7 bases. After removal of 6 bases from V and 7 bases from J, the junction contained 4 bases not matched to a gene. The CDR3 covers 12 residues. Germline lookup yields CDR1 SGHDT and CDR2 YYEEEE. For the CDR3, the DNA is TGTGCCAGCAACCAGGGGGGGCAGCCCCAGCATTTT. This gives the protein CASNQGGQPQHF.

Regarding this clone: Relative to the germline gene, one junction end is altered; a read error may explain this. Additional DNA sequences in this sample encode the identical CDR3. The V and J genes are TRBV6-5 and TRBJ1-2; 11 bases match TRBD1. CDR3 size: 15 residues. The germline V gene has CDR1 MNHEY and CDR2 SVGAGI. CDR3 nucleotide sequence: TGCGCCAGCAGCCTCGGACAGGGGGCGTACTATGGCTACACCTTC. It translates to CASSLGQGAYYGYTF.